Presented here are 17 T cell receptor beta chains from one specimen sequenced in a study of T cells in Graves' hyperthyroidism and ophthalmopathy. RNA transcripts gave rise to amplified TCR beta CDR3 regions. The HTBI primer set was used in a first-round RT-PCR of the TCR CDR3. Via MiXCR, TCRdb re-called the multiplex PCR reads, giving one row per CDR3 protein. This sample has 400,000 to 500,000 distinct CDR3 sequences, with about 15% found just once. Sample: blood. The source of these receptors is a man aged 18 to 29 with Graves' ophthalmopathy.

As DNA, the CDR3 is TGTGCCAGCAGTTACGGCGGGAGGATGGGTGGCTACACCTTC. Its translation is CASSYGGRMGGYTF. The chain has TRBV6-6 and TRBJ1-2; D gene unclear. Germline assignment: CDR1 MNHNY and CDR2 SVGAGI (reference sequence). With 2 bases removed from V and 7 bases from J, the gap between germline ends came to 14 bases. This CDR3 has 14 amino acids.

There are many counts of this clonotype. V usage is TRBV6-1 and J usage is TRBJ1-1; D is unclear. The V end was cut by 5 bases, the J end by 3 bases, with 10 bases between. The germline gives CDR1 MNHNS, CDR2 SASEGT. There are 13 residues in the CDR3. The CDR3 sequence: CASSSPYYTEAFF. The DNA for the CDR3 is TGTGCCAGCAGTTCCCCGTATTACACTGAAGCTTTCTTT.

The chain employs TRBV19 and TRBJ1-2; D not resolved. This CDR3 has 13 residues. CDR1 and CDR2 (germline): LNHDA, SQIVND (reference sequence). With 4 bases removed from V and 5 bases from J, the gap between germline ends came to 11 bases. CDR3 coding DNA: TGTGCCAGTAGTACAGAAAGGGTTTATGGCTACACCTTC. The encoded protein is CASSTERVYGYTF.

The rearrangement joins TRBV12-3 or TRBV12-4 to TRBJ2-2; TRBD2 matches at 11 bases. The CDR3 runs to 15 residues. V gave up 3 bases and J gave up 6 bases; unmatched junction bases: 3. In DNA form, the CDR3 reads TGTGCCAGCAGTTTTAGCGGGGGGGCGGCCGGGGAGCTGTTTTTT. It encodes CASSFSGGAAGELFF.

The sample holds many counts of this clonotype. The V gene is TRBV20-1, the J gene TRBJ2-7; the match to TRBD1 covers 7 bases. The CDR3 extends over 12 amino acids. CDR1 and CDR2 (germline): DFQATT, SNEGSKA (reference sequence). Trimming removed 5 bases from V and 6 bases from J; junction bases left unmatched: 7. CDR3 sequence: CSARTGGREQYF. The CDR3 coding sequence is TGCAGTGCTCGGACAGGTGGGCGCGAGCAGTACTTC.

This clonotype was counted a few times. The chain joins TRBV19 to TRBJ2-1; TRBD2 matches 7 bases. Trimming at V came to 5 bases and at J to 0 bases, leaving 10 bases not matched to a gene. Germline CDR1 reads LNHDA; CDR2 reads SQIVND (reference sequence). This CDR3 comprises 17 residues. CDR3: CASSPTLAESSYNEQFF. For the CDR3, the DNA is TGTGCCAGTAGTCCCACGCTAGCGGAAAGCTCCTACAATGAGCAGTTCTTC.

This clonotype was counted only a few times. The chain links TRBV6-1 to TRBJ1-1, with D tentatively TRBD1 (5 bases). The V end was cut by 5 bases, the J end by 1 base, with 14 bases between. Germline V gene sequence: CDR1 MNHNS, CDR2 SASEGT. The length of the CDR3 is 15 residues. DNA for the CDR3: TGTGCCAGCAGTCTACTGGGGGGTGGGAACACTGAAGCTTTCTTT. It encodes CASSLLGGGNTEAFF.

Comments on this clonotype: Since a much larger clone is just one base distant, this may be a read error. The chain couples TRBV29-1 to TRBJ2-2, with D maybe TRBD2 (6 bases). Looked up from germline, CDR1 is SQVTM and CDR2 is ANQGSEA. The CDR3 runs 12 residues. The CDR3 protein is CSVATSHGEPFF. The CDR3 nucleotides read TGCAGCGTTGCGACTAGTCACGGGGAGCCGTTTTTT.

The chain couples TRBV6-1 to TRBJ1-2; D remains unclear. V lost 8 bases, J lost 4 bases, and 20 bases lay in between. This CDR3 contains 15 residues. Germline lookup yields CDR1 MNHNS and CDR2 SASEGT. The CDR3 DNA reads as TGTGCCAGCGGCTCCGGTGGTGGCCCAGTCTATGGCTACACCTTC. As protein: CASGSGGGPVYGYTF.

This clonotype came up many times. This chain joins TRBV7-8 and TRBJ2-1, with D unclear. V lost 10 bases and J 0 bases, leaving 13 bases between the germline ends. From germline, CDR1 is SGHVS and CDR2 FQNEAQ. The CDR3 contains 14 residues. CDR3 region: CATSIRSSYNEQFF. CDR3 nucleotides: TGTGCCACCTCGATCAGGAGCTCCTACAATGAGCAGTTCTTC.

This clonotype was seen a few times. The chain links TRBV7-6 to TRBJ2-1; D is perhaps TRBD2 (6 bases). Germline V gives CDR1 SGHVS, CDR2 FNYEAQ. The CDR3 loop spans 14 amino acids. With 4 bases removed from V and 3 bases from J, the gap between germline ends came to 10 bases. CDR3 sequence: CASSYGGIYNEQFF. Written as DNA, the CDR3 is TGTGCCAGCAGCTATGGGGGGATCTACAATGAGCAGTTCTTC.

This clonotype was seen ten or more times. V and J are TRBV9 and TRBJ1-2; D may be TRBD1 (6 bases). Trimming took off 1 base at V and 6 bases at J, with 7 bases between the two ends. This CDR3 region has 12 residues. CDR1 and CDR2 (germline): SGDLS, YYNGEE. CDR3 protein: CASSVPGDGYTF. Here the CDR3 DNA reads TGTGCCAGCAGCGTACCAGGGGATGGCTACACCTTC.

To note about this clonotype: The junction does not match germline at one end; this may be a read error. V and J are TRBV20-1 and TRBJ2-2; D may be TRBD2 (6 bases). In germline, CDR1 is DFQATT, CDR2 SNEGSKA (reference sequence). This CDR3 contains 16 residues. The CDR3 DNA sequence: TGCAGTGCTAGTGGGGTGTGGGCTGCGAACACCGGGGGGCTGTTTTTT. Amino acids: CSASGVWAANTGGLFF.

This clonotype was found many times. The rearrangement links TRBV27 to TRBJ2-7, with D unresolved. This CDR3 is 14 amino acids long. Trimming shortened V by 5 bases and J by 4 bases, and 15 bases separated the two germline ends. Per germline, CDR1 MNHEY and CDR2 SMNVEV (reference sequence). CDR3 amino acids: CASSPGNGRYEQYF. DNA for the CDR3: TGTGCCAGCAGTCCCGGAAACGGAAGGTACGAGCAGTACTTC.

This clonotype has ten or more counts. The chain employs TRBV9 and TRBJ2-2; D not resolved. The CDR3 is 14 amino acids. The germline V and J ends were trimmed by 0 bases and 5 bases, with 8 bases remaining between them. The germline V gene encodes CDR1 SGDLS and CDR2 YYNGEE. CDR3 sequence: CASSVASYTGELFF. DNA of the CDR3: TGTGCCAGCAGCGTAGCCAGTTATACCGGGGAGCTGTTTTTT.

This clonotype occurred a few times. CDR3 residues: CASSQDRGGAYF. In nucleotides, the CDR3 is TGTGCCAGCAGCCAAGATCGGGGCGGGGCCTACTTC. V and J are TRBV3-1 and TRBJ2-5; possibly TRBD2 for D (6 bases). Trimming left V 0 bases short and J 14 bases short, with 13 bases between. Germline V gene lookup returns CDR1 LGHDT and CDR2 YNNKEL (reference sequence). The CDR3 has 12 amino acids.

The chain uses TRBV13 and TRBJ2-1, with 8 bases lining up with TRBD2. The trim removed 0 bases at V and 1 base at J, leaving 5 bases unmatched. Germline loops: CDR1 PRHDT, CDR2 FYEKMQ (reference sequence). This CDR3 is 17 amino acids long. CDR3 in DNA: TGTGCCAGCAGCTTAGGGACGGGGGGGAGATCCTACAATGAGCAGTTCTTC. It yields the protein CASSLGTGGRSYNEQFF.